The clone carrying this TCR beta chain has just a few counts. These data are taken from a study of response to subunit inactivated influenza vaccine. Germline CDR1 and CDR2: SGHRS and YFSETQ. V gave up 6 bases and J gave up 4 bases, with 6 bases separating them. The CDR3 consists of 11 residues. A single record per CDR3 protein comes from TCRdb applying MiXCR to the RT-PCR reads. The table lists roughly 550,000 distinct CDR3 sequences, roughly a quarter of them singletons. These sequences were also reported in another study, on T cells expressing NK-cell markers. That report adds: cDNA encoding TCR beta was synthesized via 5'RACE template switching incorporating UMIs. Beta-chain profiling covered CD3+CD56+NKG2C+, CD3+CD56+NKG2C- and CD3+CD56-NKG2C+ sorted subsets. Sequenced donors, eight in total, included seven who were HCMV-seropositive and one who was seronegative. The authors applied an anti-gamma-delta TCR antibody in several experiments, and it restricted sorting to alpha-beta TCR T cells. The share of CD8+ T cells held by dominant NKG2C+ clonotypes was roughly 1.0-8% in about 6 donors.

The clonotype originates from a man in his forties or fifties who received an inactivated influenza vaccine. The sample here was CD4+ T cells sorted from PBMCs, taken roughly 12 days after vaccination. This rearrangement joins TRBV5-1 to TRBJ2-3, with no clear D. The CDR3 region is CASTGPDTQYF. The CDR3 DNA sequence: TGCGCCAGCACCGGGCCAGATACGCAGTATTTT.